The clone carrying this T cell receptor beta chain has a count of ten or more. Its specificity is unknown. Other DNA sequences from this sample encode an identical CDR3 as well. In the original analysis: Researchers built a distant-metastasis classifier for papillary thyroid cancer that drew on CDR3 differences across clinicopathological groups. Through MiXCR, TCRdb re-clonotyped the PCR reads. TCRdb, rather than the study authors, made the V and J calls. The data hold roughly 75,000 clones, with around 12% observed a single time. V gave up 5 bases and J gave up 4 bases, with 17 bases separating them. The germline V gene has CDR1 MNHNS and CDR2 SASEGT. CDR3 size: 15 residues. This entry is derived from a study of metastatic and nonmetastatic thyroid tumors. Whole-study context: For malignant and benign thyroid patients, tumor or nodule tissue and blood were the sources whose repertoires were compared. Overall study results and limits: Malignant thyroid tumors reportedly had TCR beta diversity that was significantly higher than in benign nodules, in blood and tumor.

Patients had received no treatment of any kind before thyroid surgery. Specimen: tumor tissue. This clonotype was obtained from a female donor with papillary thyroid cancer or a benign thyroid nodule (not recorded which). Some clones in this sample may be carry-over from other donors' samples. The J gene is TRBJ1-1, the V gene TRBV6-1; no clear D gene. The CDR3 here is CASSTTGRVATEAFF. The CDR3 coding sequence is TGTGCCAGCAGTACGACGGGGAGGGTTGCCACTGAAGCTTTCTTT.